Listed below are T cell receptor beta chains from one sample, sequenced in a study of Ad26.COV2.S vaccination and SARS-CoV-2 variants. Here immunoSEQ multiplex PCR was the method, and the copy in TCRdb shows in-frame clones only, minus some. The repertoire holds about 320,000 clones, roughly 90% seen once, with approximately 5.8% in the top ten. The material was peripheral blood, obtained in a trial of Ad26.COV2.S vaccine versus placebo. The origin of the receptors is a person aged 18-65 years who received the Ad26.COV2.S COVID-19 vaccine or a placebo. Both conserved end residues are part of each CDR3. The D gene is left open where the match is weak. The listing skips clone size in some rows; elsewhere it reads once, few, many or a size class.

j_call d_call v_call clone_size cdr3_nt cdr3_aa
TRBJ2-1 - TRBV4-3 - TGCGCCAGCAGCCAAGGAGGGGGTCAGGGCGACAATGAGCAGTTCTTC CASSQGGGQGDNEQFF
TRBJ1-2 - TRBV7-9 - TGTGCCAGCAGCGGAGGGGCCGTGAACTATGGCTACACCTTC CASSGGAVNYGYTF
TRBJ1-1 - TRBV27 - TGTGCCAGTAGGTCCGGAGTACGACGACTGGAAGCTTTCTTT CASRSGVRRLEAFF
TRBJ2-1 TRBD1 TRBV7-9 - TGTGCCAGCAGCTCCGCCTGGTTAGGGGGCAGTGAGCAGTTCTTC CASSSAWLGGSEQFF
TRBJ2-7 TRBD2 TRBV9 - TGTGCCAGCAGCGTAAGCGGGCGGGGGGGCCTCCACGAGCAGTACTTC CASSVSGRGGLHEQYF
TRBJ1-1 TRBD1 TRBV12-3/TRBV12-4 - TGTGCCAGCAGCTACGGACAGGTTACTGAAGCTTTCTTT CASSYGQVTEAFF
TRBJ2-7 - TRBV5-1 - TGCGCCAGCAGCTTGGGTTCCGCAGGGGGGGACGAGCAGTACTTC CASSLGSAGGDEQYF
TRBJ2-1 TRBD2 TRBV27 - TGTGCCAGCAGGGCCGGGACTAGCGGGAGGAATGAGCAGTTCTTC CASRAGTSGRNEQFF
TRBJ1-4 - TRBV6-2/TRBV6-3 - TGTGCCAGCAGTTACTCGATATTCTCCGGGGGCGGAATTTTT CASSYSIFSGGGIF
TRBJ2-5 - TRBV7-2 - TGTGCCATCTCTCTTAATCGGGGGATAGAGACCCAGTACTTC CAISLNRGIETQYF
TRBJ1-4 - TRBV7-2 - TGTGCCAGCAGCTCGCTGGGGGCTAATGAAAAACTGTTTTTT CASSSLGANEKLFF
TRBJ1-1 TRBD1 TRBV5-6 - TGTGCCAGCGGCACGGGACAGTGGAACACTGAAGCTTTCTTT CASGTGQWNTEAFF
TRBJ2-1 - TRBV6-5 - TGTGCCAGCAGTCCGGGGAGTGATGAGCAGTTCTTC CASSPGSDEQFF
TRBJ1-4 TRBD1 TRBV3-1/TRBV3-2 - TGTGCCAGCAGCCAACCCGGGACAGGGGCAAAACTGTTTTTT CASSQPGTGAKLFF
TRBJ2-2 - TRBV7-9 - TGTGCCAGCAGCTTCATCAGGCATCAGCTGTTTTTT CASSFIRHQLFF
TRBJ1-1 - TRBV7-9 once TGTGCCAGCAGCTACCCCAGGGTCCCTGAAGCTTTCTTT CASSYPRVPEAFF
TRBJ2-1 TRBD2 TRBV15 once TGTGCCACCAGCAGGTGGATAGCGGGAACCTCCTACAATGAGCAGTTCTTC CATSRWIAGTSYNEQFF
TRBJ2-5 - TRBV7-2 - TGTGCCAGCAACCTCACCCCTGGGCAAGAGACCCAGTACTTC CASNLTPGQETQYF
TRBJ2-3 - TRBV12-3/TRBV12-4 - TGTGCCAGCAGCTCTAGCACAGATACGCAGTATTTT CASSSSTDTQYF
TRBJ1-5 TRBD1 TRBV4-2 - TGTGCCAGCAGCCCCGCCCCCGACAGGGCCGGGAGCAATCAGCCCCAGCATTTT CASSPAPDRAGSNQPQHF
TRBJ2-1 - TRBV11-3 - TGTGCCAGCAGCCGCCGACAGGCCATTGGGGAGGAGCAGTTCTTC CASSRRQAIGEEQFF
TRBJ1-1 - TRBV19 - TGTGCCAGTATGGAGGGATGGAGCACTGAAGCTTTCTTT CASMEGWSTEAFF
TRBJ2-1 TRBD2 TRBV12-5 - TGTGCTAGTGGTTTGGTTCTAGCGGGACCCTACAATGAGCAGTTCTTC CASGLVLAGPYNEQFF
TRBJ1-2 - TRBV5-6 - TGTGCCAGCAGCTCAACCGGAGGCGAACCAGAGTACACCTTC CASSSTGGEPEYTF
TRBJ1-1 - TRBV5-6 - TGTGCCAGCAGCTTGTACGGAGCAGACGGATACACTGAAGCTTTCTTT CASSLYGADGYTEAFF
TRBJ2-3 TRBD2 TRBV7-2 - TGTGCCAGCAGCTTTGACCTTCGACTAGCGGCTAGCACAGATACGCAGTATTTT CASSFDLRLAASTDTQYF
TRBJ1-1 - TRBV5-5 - TGTGCCAGCAGGTCCCTAACCATAAAGAACAGGCGTGACACTGAAGCTTTCTTT CASRSLTIKNRRDTEAFF
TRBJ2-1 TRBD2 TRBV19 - TGTGCCAGTAGTAGAACTAGCGGGAGCCACAATGAGCAGTTCTTC CASSRTSGSHNEQFF
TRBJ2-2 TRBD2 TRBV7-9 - TGTGCCAGCAGCCCCCGTGATAGCGGGGTTTGGACCGGGGAGCTGTTTTTT CASSPRDSGVWTGELFF
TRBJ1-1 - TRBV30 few TGTGCCTGGAGTGTGGCCACAGCCCCCACTGAAGCTTTCTTT CAWSVATAPTEAFF
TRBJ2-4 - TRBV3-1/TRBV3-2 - TGTGCCAGCAGCCATGGGAGCATTCAGTACTTC CASSHGSIQYF